A selection of T cell receptor beta chains follows, all from one sample in a study of blood T cell repertoires in COVID-19. Profiled with immunoSEQ multiplex PCR; TCRdb holds only in-frame clones, not every one. The sample gives approximately 400,000 clones, roughly 91% of which show up once; more than 1% is in the top ten. Material: PBMCs or T cells enriched from blood (not recorded which). The receptors originated from a woman in her late teens or twenties who had recovered from COVID-19. CDR3s include the opening cysteine and the closing phenylalanine or tryptophan. D genes are given only for firm matches. A row's size may be missing; if present it is once, few, many or a size class.

size: .
J: TRBJ1-2
length: 12
V: TRBV2
D: .
CDR3: CASSPEGEGYTF
DNA: TGTGCCAGCAGTCCTGAGGGGGAAGGCTACACCTTC

size: .
J: TRBJ2-5
length: 16
V: TRBV19
D: TRBD2
CDR3: CASSPLGGEFGETQYF
DNA: TGTGCCAGTAGTCCCCTGGGGGGGGAATTCGGAGAGACCCAGTACTTC

size: .
J: TRBJ1-6
length: 18
V: TRBV7-9
D: .
CDR3: CASSLEVRESSYNSPLHF
DNA: TGTGCCAGCAGCTTAGAGGTACGGGAGAGCTCCTATAATTCACCCCTCCACTTT

size: .
J: TRBJ1-5
length: 13
V: TRBV9
D: .
CDR3: CASSVRSNQPQHF
DNA: TGTGCCAGCAGCGTTCGGAGTAATCAGCCCCAGCATTTT

size: .
J: TRBJ1-1
length: 20
V: TRBV18
D: TRBD1
CDR3: CASSLAGQGGRRFSNTEAFF
DNA: TGTGCCAGCTCACTGGCCGGACAGGGGGGACGCCGTTTCTCGAACACTGAAGCTTTCTTT

size: .
J: TRBJ2-7
length: 16
V: TRBV18
D: .
CDR3: CASSPTSRGSSYEQYF
DNA: TGTGCCAGCTCACCAACGTCTCGGGGGTCCTCCTACGAGCAGTACTTC

size: .
J: TRBJ1-3
length: 15
V: TRBV3-1/TRBV3-2
D: .
CDR3: CASSQDRISGNTIYF
DNA: TGTGCCAGCAGCCAAGACCGTATCTCTGGAAACACCATATATTTT

size: .
J: TRBJ1-3
length: 15
V: TRBV6-5
D: .
CDR3: CASSYPEGALNTIYF
DNA: TGTGCCAGCAGCTACCCGGAAGGAGCTCTCAACACCATATATTTT

size: .
J: TRBJ2-7
length: 13
V: TRBV11-3
D: .
CDR3: CASSLGQLYEQYF
DNA: TGTGCCAGCAGCTTAGGACAACTCTACGAGCAGTACTTC

size: .
J: TRBJ1-2
length: 14
V: TRBV7-9
D: .
CDR3: CASSSGGRQDGYTF
DNA: TGTGCCAGCAGCTCCGGAGGGAGGCAGGATGGCTACACCTTC

size: .
J: TRBJ2-1
length: 16
V: TRBV2
D: .
CDR3: CASSGSSGLAYNEQFF
DNA: TGTGCCAGCAGTGGATCTAGTGGATTAGCCTACAATGAGCAGTTCTTC

size: .
J: TRBJ1-1
length: 14
V: TRBV5-1
D: .
CDR3: CASSSQGMGTEAFF
DNA: TGCGCCAGCAGCTCCCAGGGGATGGGCACTGAAGCTTTCTTT

size: .
J: TRBJ1-1
length: 14
V: TRBV5-1
D: .
CDR3: CASSTVTATSEAFF
DNA: TGCGCCAGCAGTACAGTGACAGCCACCTCCGAAGCTTTCTTT

size: .
J: TRBJ1-5
length: 14
V: TRBV7-6
D: TRBD1
CDR3: CASSLKDRGQPQHF
DNA: TGTGCCAGCAGCTTGAAGGACAGGGGACAGCCCCAGCATTTT

size: .
J: TRBJ1-1
length: 14
V: TRBV9
D: TRBD1
CDR3: CASSEGAQVTEAFF
DNA: TGTGCCAGCAGCGAGGGGGCGCAGGTCACTGAAGCTTTCTTT

size: .
J: TRBJ1-6
length: 15
V: TRBV7-9
D: TRBD1
CDR3: CASSLGWDREDPLHF
DNA: TGTGCCAGCAGCTTAGGTTGGGACAGGGAGGATCCCCTCCACTTT

size: once
J: TRBJ2-7
length: 17
V: TRBV18
D: .
CDR3: CASLPTLQNPSSYEQYF
DNA: TGTGCCAGCTTACCTACGTTGCAGAACCCTTCCTCCTACGAGCAGTACTTC

size: .
J: TRBJ1-2
length: 14
V: TRBV5-4
D: TRBD1
CDR3: CASSLTGGASGYTF
DNA: TGTGCCAGCAGCTTGACAGGGGGCGCGTCCGGCTACACCTTC

size: few
J: TRBJ1-6
length: 14
V: TRBV6-4
D: .
CDR3: CASSSGSDNSPLHF
DNA: TGTGCCAGCAGTTCCGGGTCCGATAATTCACCCCTCCACTTT

size: .
J: TRBJ1-1
length: 12
V: TRBV4-1
D: .
CDR3: CASSQGETEAFF
DNA: TGCGCCAGCAGCCAAGGGGAGACTGAAGCTTTCTTT

size: few
J: TRBJ2-1
length: 15
V: TRBV6-5
D: TRBD1
CDR3: CASSVRDRVSNEQFF
DNA: TGTGCCAGCAGCGTCCGGGACAGGGTGAGCAATGAGCAGTTCTTC

size: few
J: TRBJ1-4
length: 13
V: TRBV6-5
D: .
CDR3: CASAGHNREKLFF
DNA: TGTGCCAGCGCCGGCCACAACAGAGAAAAACTGTTTTTT

size: .
J: TRBJ1-6
length: 14
V: TRBV7-3
D: .
CDR3: CASSPGLGGSPLHF
DNA: TGTGCCAGCAGCCCGGGCCTGGGGGGATCACCCCTCCACTTT

size: .
J: TRBJ1-2
length: 18
V: TRBV6-1
D: .
CDR3: CASSEGRPGTIAYYGYTF
DNA: TGTGCCAGCAGTGAAGGGCGGCCAGGGACTATAGCCTACTATGGCTACACCTTC

size: .
J: TRBJ1-3
length: 17
V: TRBV28
D: .
CDR3: CASSPEAAVDGGNTIYF
DNA: TGTGCCAGCAGTCCGGAGGCCGCAGTAGATGGAGGAAACACCATATATTTT

size: .
J: TRBJ2-2
length: 15
V: TRBV3-1/TRBV3-2
D: .
CDR3: CASSQRGSNTGELFF
DNA: TGTGCCAGCAGCCAGCGGGGCTCGAACACCGGGGAGCTGTTTTTT

size: .
J: TRBJ2-3
length: 16
V: TRBV18
D: TRBD2
CDR3: CASSPPGLAGGHTQYF
DNA: TGTGCCAGCTCACCACCCGGTCTAGCGGGGGGCCATACGCAGTATTTT

size: .
J: TRBJ1-1
length: 14
V: TRBV6-6
D: .
CDR3: CASRGGAMNTEAFF
DNA: TGTGCCAGCAGGGGGGGGGCCATGAACACTGAAGCTTTCTTT

size: .
J: TRBJ1-1
length: 13
V: TRBV23-1
D: TRBD1
CDR3: CASGRGLGTEAFF
DNA: TGCGCCAGCGGAAGGGGGCTGGGCACTGAAGCTTTCTTT

size: .
J: TRBJ2-5
length: 15
V: TRBV7-2
D: TRBD1
CDR3: CASSLQRGLRETQYF
DNA: TGTGCCAGCAGCTTGCAGAGGGGGCTGAGAGAGACCCAGTACTTC

size: .
J: TRBJ1-1
length: 16
V: TRBV30
D: TRBD1
CDR3: CAWSGGQWSMNTEAFF
DNA: TGTGCCTGGAGTGGGGGACAGTGGTCCATGAACACTGAAGCTTTCTTT

size: .
J: TRBJ2-2
length: 14
V: TRBV3-1/TRBV3-2
D: .
CDR3: CASSQSTRTGELFF
DNA: TGTGCCAGCAGCCAATCCACTCGCACCGGGGAGCTGTTTTTT

size: .
J: TRBJ1-2
length: 13
V: TRBV30
D: .
CDR3: CAWSSQPGGGYTF
DNA: TGTGCCTGGAGTTCCCAGCCGGGGGGTGGCTACACCTTC

size: .
J: TRBJ2-2
length: 17
V: TRBV10-3
D: TRBD1
CDR3: CAISESGQGAGTGELFF
DNA: TGTGCCATCAGTGAGTCAGGACAGGGCGCCGGCACCGGGGAGCTGTTTTTT

size: .
J: TRBJ1-5
length: 14
V: TRBV18
D: .
CDR3: CASSPYGDNQPQHF
DNA: TGTGCCAGCTCACCATACGGTGATAATCAGCCCCAGCATTTT

size: once
J: TRBJ1-3
length: 19
V: TRBV21-1
D: .
CDR3: CASSKEEARVLSSGNTIYF
DNA: TGTGCCAGCAGCAAAGAAGAGGCCCGCGTCCTAAGCTCTGGAAACACCATATATTTT

size: .
J: TRBJ1-2
length: 15
V: TRBV7-2
D: TRBD1
CDR3: CASSADRGLVYGYTF
DNA: TGTGCCAGCAGCGCCGACAGGGGGCTTGTCTATGGCTACACCTTC

size: .
J: TRBJ2-3
length: 18
V: TRBV6-4
D: TRBD2
CDR3: CASSDSGGSGGQRDTQYF
DNA: TGTGCCAGCAGTGACTCGGGCGGAAGCGGGGGCCAGCGGGATACGCAGTATTTT

size: .
J: TRBJ2-3
length: 14
V: TRBV7-3
D: .
CDR3: CASSSSGGTDTQYF
DNA: TGTGCCAGCAGTTCATCTGGCGGTACAGATACGCAGTATTTT

size: .
J: TRBJ2-5
length: 14
V: TRBV3-1/TRBV3-2
D: .
CDR3: CASSRAGAQETQYF
DNA: TGTGCCAGCAGCCGAGCAGGGGCCCAAGAGACCCAGTACTTC

size: .
J: TRBJ1-5
length: 14
V: TRBV7-9
D: TRBD1
CDR3: CASSSGQGIQPQHF
DNA: TGTGCCAGCAGCTCCGGACAGGGGATTCAGCCCCAGCATTTT

size: .
J: TRBJ1-2
length: 16
V: TRBV4-2
D: .
CDR3: CASSQDLEQDDYGYTF
DNA: TGTGCCAGCAGCCAAGATTTGGAACAGGACGACTATGGCTACACCTTC

size: .
J: TRBJ1-1
length: 13
V: TRBV28
D: .
CDR3: CASSLGQSPEAFF
DNA: TGTGCCAGCAGTCTAGGACAGTCCCCTGAAGCTTTCTTT

size: .
J: TRBJ2-3
length: 12
V: TRBV28
D: .
CDR3: CASNSEADTQYF
DNA: TGTGCCAGCAATTCAGAGGCAGATACGCAGTATTTT

size: .
J: TRBJ1-2
length: 12
V: TRBV6-5
D: .
CDR3: CASIRREYGYTF
DNA: TGTGCCAGCATCAGACGGGAGTATGGCTACACCTTC

size: .
J: TRBJ1-6
length: 13
V: TRBV19
D: TRBD1
CDR3: CASSDRGVSPLHF
DNA: TGTGCCAGTAGCGACAGGGGAGTATCACCCCTCCACTTT

size: .
J: TRBJ2-7
length: 13
V: TRBV29-1
D: TRBD1
CDR3: CSVSGQGAGEQYF
DNA: TGCAGCGTCTCCGGACAGGGGGCGGGAGAGCAGTACTTC

size: .
J: TRBJ1-1
length: 13
V: TRBV18
D: .
CDR3: CASSPKTGFEAFF
DNA: TGTGCCAGCTCACCGAAGACAGGTTTTGAAGCTTTCTTT

size: few
J: TRBJ1-2
length: 14
V: TRBV19
D: .
CDR3: CASSIPEVRYGYTF
DNA: TGTGCCAGTAGTATCCCCGAGGTACGGTATGGCTACACCTTC

size: few
J: TRBJ2-7
length: 14
V: TRBV29-1
D: TRBD2
CDR3: CSVAVTSGGLEQYF
DNA: TGCAGCGTGGCAGTTACTAGCGGGGGTTTGGAGCAGTACTTC

size: .
J: TRBJ1-6
length: 16
V: TRBV12-5
D: .
CDR3: CASGLVWSSYNSPLHF
DNA: TGTGCTAGTGGTTTGGTATGGAGCTCCTATAATTCACCCCTCCACTTT